This entry concerns a single TCR beta chain. This clonotype was observed a handful of times. Its recognized antigen is unknown. The record has no base qualities; no much larger clone is one base away. The sample belongs to a study of blood T cells in healthy people across ages (dated by TCRdb to about 2015). At the level of the whole study: In model experiments, template switching captured about one uniquely barcoded TCR beta cDNA molecule for every two T cells. To track age-related changes in TCR beta repertoire diversity, the study relied on deep sequencing normalized with unique cDNA molecular identifiers. The donors were split into four age groups: young (average around 16 years), middle-aged (39), aged (more than 55) and long-lived (approximately 89). Donors of different ages were randomly distributed across sequencing lanes to avoid experimental bias. For two donors (one aged 18 to 29 and one aged 80 or older), the study analyzed two additional independent replicas of 1 million unique cDNA reads from the same blood draw. Points the paper makes about the study in general: Total diversity estimates from one million sequenced T cells were considered lower bounds and underestimates. Compared with the aged group, more naive CD4+ T cells, fewer expanded clones and increased TCR diversity were shown by the long-lived group, suggesting age selection. Observed TCR beta diversity per million T cells fell roughly linearly with age, and a significant reduction was already apparent by age about 36. Because donor CMV infection status was unknown, age-related changes in expanded clonotypes were potentially confounded. The percentage of naive T cells measured by flow cytometry correlated strongly with observed TCR beta diversity. Since profiling was done on bulk unsorted PBMCs, naive and antigen-experienced compartments could not be conclusively compared.

The library relied on 5' RACE. Sequencing was performed on an Illumina HiSeq 2500. A second PCR of about 6 to 12 cycles was run with a J-beta primer mix and a sample-barcoded 5' primer. Each TCR beta cDNA molecule received a unique molecular identifier from a template-switch 5' adaptor carrying 12 random nucleotides. At least 2.5 million CDR3-containing paired-end reads were obtained from each sample. The Mint cDNA synthesis kit, primed by a TRBC-specific oligonucleotide, was used to synthesize first-strand cDNA from all RNA. Following uracil-DNA glycosylase treatment, all cDNA underwent a first 18-cycle PCR with the universal primers M1SS and BC2_uni_R. Under the source paper's analysis protocol: Each sample was normalized by randomly selecting 1 million high-quality reads, each carrying a distinct molecular identifier. Reads sharing molecular identifiers were discarded rather than binned into consensus sequences. CDR3 identification, clonotype clustering and error correction used MiTCR with a Q25 quality threshold and the strictest error-elimination algorithm. Lower-bound total TCR beta diversity was estimated with a nonparametric unseen species model using Euler transformation. TCRdb trimmed public reads at Q25 via fastp, called clones via MiXCR and kept in-frame beta chains. Each CDR3 protein appears once, grouped with its most common genes and DNA. The V and J calls and clone size come from TCRdb's table, not from the authors' own analysis. For this sample there are about a million distinct CDR3 sequences; roughly 47% appear just once. The ten top clones hold about a fifth of the sample.

Systemically healthy Caucasian individuals from Russia, some 38 in total and aged roughly 6 to 100 years, were included as donors. Each donor gave approximately 9.4 milliliters of peripheral blood, drawn into EDTA-treated Vacutainer tubes. Ficoll-Paque density-gradient centrifugation was used to isolate PBMCs, with at least 6 million obtained per sample. Trizol reagent was used to extract total RNA from PBMCs, with at least 6 micrograms per sample. Naive CD45RAhigh/CD27high T cell percentages were measured by flow cytometry on a PBMC aliquot from every donor. The germline V gene specifies SNHLY as CDR1 and FYNNEI as CDR2. The CDR3 measures 16 amino acids from cysteine to phenylalanine. Only CDR3 DNA is held: 48 bases, read in frame from base 1. Deletion took 2 bases off V and 0 bases off J, with a span of 12 bases between the germline ends.

The source is a woman aged 55-69 years in good health. The V gene is TRBV2 and the J gene is TRBJ2-3; the D gene lacks a confident call. Sequencing was done on a sample of blood. Here is the DNA: TGTGCCAGCAGTGAATGGGTGACCTCGAGCACAGATACGCAGTATTTT. This gives the protein CASSEWVTSSTDTQYF.